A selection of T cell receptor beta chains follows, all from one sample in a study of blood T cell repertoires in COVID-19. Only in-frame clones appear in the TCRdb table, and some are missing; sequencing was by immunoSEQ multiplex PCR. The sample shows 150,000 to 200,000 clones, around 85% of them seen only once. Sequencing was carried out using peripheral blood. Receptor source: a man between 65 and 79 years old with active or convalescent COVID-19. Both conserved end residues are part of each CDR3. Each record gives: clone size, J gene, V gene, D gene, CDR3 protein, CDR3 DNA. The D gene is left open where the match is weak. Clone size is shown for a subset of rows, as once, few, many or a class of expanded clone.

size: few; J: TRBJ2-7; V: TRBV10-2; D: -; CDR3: CASGGIEQYF; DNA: TGCGCCAGCGGAGGAATTGAGCAGTACTTC
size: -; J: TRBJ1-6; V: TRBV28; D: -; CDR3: CASSSTGWGTPLHF; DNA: TGTGCCAGCAGCTCAACAGGGTGGGGTACACCCCTCCACTTT
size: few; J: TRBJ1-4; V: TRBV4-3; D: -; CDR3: CASSQRAGEFATNEKLFF; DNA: TGCGCCAGCAGCCAAAGAGCCGGAGAATTTGCAACTAATGAAAAACTGTTTTTT
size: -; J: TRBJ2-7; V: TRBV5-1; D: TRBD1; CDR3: CASSNDRVIGF; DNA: TGCGCCAGCAGCAATGACAGGGTGATAGGCTTC
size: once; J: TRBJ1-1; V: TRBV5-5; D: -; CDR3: CASSLGHRVEAFF; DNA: TGTGCCAGCAGCTTGGGACACAGGGTTGAAGCTTTCTTT
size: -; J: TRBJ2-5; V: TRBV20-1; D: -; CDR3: CSASPEGETQYF; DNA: TGCAGTGCTAGTCCCGAGGGAGAGACCCAGTACTTC
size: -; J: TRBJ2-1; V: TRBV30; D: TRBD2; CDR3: CAWAVQKTSTNEQFF; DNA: TGTGCCTGGGCGGTACAGAAGACTAGCACCAATGAGCAGTTCTTC
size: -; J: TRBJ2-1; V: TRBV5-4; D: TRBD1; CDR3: CASSYRGQGKFF; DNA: TGTGCCAGCAGCTACCGAGGACAGGGGAAGTTCTTC
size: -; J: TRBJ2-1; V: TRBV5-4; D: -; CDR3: CASGGIMEYNEQFF; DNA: TGTGCCAGCGGGGGGATTATGGAATACAATGAGCAGTTCTTC
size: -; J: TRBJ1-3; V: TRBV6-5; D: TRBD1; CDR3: CASSMQGVRGNTIYF; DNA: TGTGCCAGCAGTATGCAGGGGGTTCGGGGAAACACCATATATTTT
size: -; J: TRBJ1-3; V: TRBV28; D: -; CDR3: CASRVGSVGSNTIYF; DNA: TGTGCCAGCAGGGTCGGATCAGTCGGGTCCAACACCATATATTTT
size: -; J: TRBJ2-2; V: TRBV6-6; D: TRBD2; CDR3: CASSSRGADGELFF; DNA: TGTGCCAGCAGTTCGCGGGGGGCGGACGGGGAGCTGTTTTTT
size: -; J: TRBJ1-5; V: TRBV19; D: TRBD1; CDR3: CASMASGTGGNQPQHF; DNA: TGTGCCAGTATGGCCTCCGGGACAGGGGGCAATCAGCCCCAGCATTTT
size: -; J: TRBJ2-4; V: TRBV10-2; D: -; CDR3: CASRRTGERTGDIQYF; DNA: TGCGCCAGCAGGCGGACGGGCGAAAGGACCGGGGACATTCAGTACTTC
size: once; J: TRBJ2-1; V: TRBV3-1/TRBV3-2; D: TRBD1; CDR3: CASSPRTGGFYNEQFF; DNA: TGTGCCAGCAGCCCCCGGACAGGGGGCTTCTACAATGAGCAGTTCTTC
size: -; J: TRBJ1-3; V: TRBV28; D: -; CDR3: CASTQGGTIYF; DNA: TGTGCCAGCACCCAGGGCGGCACCATATATTTT
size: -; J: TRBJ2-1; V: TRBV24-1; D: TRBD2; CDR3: CATSGLAGSEQFF; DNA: TGTGCCACCTCGGGACTAGCGGGGAGTGAGCAGTTCTTC
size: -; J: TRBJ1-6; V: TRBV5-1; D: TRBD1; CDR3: CASSLTYPTGNSPLHF; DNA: TGCGCCAGCAGCTTGACCTACCCGACAGGGAACTCACCCCTCCACTTT
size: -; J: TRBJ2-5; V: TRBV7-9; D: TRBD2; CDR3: CASSSGLAGAETQYF; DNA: TGTGCCAGCAGCTCAGGACTAGCGGGAGCAGAGACCCAGTACTTC
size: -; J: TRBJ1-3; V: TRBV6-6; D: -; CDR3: CASSVGVGGNTIYF; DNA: TGTGCCAGCAGTGTAGGGGTCGGTGGAAACACCATATATTTT
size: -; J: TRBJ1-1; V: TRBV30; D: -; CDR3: CAWVGAGNTEAFF; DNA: TGTGCCTGGGTGGGGGCCGGGAACACTGAAGCTTTCTTT
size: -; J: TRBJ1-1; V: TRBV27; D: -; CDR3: CASRKGGVLNTEAFF; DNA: TGTGCCAGCCGGAAGGGGGGGGTTTTGAACACTGAAGCTTTCTTT
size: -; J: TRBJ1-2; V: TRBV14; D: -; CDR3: CASSQVHSHYGYTF; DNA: TGTGCCAGCAGCCAAGTGCACAGTCACTATGGCTACACCTTC
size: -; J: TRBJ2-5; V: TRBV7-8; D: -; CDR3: CALGSQETQYF; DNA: TGTGCCTTAGGGAGCCAAGAGACCCAGTACTTC
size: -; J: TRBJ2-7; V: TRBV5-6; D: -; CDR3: CASSPDGQRISYEQYF; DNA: TGTGCCAGCAGCCCAGATGGACAGAGGATCTCGTACGAGCAGTACTTC
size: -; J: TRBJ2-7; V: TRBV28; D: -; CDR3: CASTPSGNRYEQYF; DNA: TGTGCCAGCACTCCGTCCGGGAATCGCTACGAGCAGTACTTC
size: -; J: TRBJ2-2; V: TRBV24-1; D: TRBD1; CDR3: CATSGVTGGPGELFF; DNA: TGTGCCACCAGTGGTGTGACAGGGGGCCCCGGGGAGCTGTTTTTT
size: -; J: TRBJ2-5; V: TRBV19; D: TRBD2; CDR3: CASSRASGSGLTQYF; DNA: TGTGCCAGTAGTCGGGCTAGCGGGAGCGGGTTGACCCAGTACTTC
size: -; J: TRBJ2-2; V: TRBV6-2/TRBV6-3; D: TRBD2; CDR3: CASSRTPGLLKTGELFF; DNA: TGTGCCAGCAGCCGGACACCGGGACTACTTAAAACCGGGGAGCTGTTTTTT
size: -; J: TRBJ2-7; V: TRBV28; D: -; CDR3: CASRSTGYEQYF; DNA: TGTGCCAGCAGGTCGACAGGCTACGAGCAGTACTTC
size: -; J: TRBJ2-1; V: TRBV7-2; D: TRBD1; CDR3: CASSYTQGVTEQFF; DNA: TGTGCCAGCAGCTATACGCAGGGGGTGACTGAGCAGTTCTTC
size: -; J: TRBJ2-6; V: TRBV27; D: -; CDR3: CASSPAGSGANVLTF; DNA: TGTGCCAGCAGTCCGGCGGGCTCTGGGGCCAACGTCCTGACTTTC
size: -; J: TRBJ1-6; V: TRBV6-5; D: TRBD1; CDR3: CASRKQGAGNSPLHF; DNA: TGTGCCAGCAGGAAACAGGGGGCAGGTAATTCACCCCTCCACTTT
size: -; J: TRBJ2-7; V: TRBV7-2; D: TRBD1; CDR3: CASSLRDRDLYEQYF; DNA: TGTGCCAGCAGCTTAAGGGACAGGGACTTATACGAGCAGTACTTC
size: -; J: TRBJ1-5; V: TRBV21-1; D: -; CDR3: CASSKHSCNQPQHF; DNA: TGTGCCAGCAGCAAACACAGCTGCAATCAGCCCCAGCATTTT
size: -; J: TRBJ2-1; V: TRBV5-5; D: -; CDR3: CASSPRASNEQFF; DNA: TGTGCCAGCAGCCCGAGGGCGTCGAATGAGCAGTTCTTC
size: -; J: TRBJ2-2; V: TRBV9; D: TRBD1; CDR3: CASSSGTGGFTGELFF; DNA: TGTGCCAGCAGCTCCGGGACAGGGGGCTTCACCGGGGAGCTGTTTTTT
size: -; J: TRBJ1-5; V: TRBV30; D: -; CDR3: CAWSVLDSGNQPQHF; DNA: TGTGCCTGGAGTGTTTTGGACAGCGGCAATCAGCCCCAGCATTTT
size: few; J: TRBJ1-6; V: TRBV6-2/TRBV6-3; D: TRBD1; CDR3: CASSLYRGTISRSPLHF; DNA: TGTGCCAGCAGTCTCTACAGGGGAACGATCTCCCGTTCACCCCTCCACTTT
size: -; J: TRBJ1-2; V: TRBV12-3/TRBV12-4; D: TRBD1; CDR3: CASSSRTGYGYTF; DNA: TGTGCCAGCAGTTCAAGGACAGGCTATGGCTACACCTTC
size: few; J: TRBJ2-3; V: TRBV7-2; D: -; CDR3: CASSLAGGLNTQYF; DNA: TGTGCCAGCAGCTTAGCGGGAGGCCTCAATACGCAGTATTTT
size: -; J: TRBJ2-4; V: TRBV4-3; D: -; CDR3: CASSQGFAEGNIQYF; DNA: TGCGCCAGCAGCCAAGGGTTCGCAGAGGGAAACATTCAGTACTTC
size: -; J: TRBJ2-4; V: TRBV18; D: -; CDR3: CASSPSLVAKNIQYF; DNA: TGTGCCAGCTCACCTAGCCTGGTAGCCAAAAACATTCAGTACTTC
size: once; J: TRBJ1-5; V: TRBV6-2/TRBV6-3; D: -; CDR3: CASSRQDNQPQHF; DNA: TGTGCCAGCAGCAGACAGGATAATCAGCCCCAGCATTTT
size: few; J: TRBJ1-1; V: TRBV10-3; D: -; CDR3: CAISENQGTEAFF; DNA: TGTGCCATCAGTGAAAACCAGGGGACTGAAGCTTTCTTT
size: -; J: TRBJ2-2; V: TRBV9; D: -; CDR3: CASSANNRFTGELFF; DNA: TGTGCCAGCAGTGCCAACAACAGGTTTACCGGGGAGCTGTTTTTT
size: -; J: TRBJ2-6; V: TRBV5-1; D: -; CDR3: CASSLRGSGANVLTF; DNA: TGCGCCAGCAGCTTGAGGGGCTCTGGGGCCAACGTCCTGACTTTC